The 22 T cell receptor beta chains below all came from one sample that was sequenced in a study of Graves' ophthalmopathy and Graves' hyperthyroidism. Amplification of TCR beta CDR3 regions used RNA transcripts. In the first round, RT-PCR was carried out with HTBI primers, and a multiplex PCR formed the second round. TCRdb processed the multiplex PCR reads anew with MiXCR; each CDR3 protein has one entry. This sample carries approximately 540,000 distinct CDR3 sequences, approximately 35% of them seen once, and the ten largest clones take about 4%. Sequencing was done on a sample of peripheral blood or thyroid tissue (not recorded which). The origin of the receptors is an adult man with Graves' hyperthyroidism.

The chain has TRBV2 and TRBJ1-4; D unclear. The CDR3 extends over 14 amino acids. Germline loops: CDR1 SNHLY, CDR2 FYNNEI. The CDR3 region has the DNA TGTGCTAGAGGTCCTATGGGGAGTAATGAAAAACTGTTTTTT. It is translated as CARGPMGSNEKLFF. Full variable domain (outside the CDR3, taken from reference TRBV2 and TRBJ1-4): EPEVTQTPSHQVTQMGQEVILRCVPISNHLYFYWYRQILGQKVEFLVSFYNNEISEKSEIFDDQFSVERPDGSNFTLKIRSTKLEDSAMYFCARGPMGSNEKLFFGSGTQLSVL.

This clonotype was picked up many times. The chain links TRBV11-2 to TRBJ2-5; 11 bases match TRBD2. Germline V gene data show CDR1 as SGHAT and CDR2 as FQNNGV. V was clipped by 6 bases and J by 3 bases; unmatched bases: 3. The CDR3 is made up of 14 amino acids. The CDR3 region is CASRSSGGEETQYF. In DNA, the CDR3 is TGTGCCAGCAGAAGTAGCGGGGGGGAAGAGACCCAGTACTTC.

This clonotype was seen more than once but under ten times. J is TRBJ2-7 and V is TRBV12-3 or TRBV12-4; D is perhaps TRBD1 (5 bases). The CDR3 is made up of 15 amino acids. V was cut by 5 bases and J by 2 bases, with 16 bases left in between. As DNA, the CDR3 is TGTGCCAGCAGTCCCCACCCGCCAGGGACCTACGAGCAGTACTTC. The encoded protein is CASSPHPPGTYEQYF.

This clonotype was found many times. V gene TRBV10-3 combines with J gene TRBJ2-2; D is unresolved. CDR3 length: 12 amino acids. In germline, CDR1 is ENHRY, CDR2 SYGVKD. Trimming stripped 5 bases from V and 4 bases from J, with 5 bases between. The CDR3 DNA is TGTGCCATCAGTCTTACCACCGGGGAGCTGTTTTTT. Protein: CAISLTTGELFF.

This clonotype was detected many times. CDR3 bases: TGCGCCAGCAGCCACCGGGACGGCGCCGGGGAGCAGTACTTC. Translation: CASSHRDGAGEQYF. This rearrangement joins TRBV5-1 to TRBJ2-7; D is possibly TRBD1 or TRBD2 (5 bases each). The CDR3 totals 14 residues. Germline-derived CDR1 and CDR2 are SGHRS and YFSETQ. V gave up 4 bases and J gave up 7 bases, with 18 bases separating them.

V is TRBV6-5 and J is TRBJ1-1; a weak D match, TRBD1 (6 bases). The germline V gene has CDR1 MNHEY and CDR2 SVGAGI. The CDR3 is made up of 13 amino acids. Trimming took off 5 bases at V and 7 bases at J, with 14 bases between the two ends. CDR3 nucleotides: TGTGCCAGCAGTAAAACAGGGCGTGATGAAGCTTTCTTT. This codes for CASSKTGRDEAFF.

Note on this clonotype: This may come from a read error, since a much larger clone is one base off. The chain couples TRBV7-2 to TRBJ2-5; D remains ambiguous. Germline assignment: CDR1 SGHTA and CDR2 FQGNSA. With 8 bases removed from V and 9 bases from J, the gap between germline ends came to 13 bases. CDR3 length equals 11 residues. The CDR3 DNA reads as TGTGCCAGCGGCGCAGCTAGGTCCCAGTACTTC. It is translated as CASGAARSQYF. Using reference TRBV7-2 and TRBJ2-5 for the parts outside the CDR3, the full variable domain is GAGVSQSPSNKVTEKGKDVELRCDPISGHTALYWYRQSLGQGLEFLIYFQGNSAPDKSGLPSDRFSAERTGGSVSTLTIQRTQQEDSAVYLCASGAARSQYFGPGTRLLVL.

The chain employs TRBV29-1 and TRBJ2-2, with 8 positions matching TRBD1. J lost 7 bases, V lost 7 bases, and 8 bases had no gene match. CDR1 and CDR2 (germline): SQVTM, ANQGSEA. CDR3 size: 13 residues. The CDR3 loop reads CSALQGAVGELFF. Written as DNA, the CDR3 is TGCAGCGCTCTCCAGGGGGCCGTCGGGGAGCTGTTTTTT.

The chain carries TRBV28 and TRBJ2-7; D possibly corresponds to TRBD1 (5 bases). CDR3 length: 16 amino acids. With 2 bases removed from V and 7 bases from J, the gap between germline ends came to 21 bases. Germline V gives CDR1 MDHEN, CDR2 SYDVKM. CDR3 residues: CASSLGRSGPTLEQYF. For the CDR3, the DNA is TGTGCCAGCAGTTTAGGCCGGTCAGGGCCCACCTTAGAGCAGTACTTC.

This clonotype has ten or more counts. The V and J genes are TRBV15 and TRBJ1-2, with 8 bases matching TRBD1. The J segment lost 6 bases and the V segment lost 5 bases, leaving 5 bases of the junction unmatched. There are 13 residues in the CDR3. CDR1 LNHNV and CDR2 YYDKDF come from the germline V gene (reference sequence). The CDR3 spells CATSLGQGDGYTF. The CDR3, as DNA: TGTGCCACCAGCCTAGGACAGGGCGATGGCTACACCTTC.

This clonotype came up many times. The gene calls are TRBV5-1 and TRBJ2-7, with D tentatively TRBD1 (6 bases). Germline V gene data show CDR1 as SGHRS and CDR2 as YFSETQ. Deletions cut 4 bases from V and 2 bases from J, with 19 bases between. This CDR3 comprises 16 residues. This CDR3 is CASSPRGPTGTYEQYF. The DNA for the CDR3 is TGCGCCAGCAGCCCGAGAGGCCCGACAGGAACCTACGAGCAGTACTTC.

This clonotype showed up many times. CDR3 nucleotide sequence: TGCGCCAGCAGCCAAGAGGGACCCCTCCACTTT. It translates to CASSQEGPLHF. V usage is TRBV4-1 and J usage is TRBJ1-6; no definite D call. The CDR3 consists of 11 residues. Trimming removed 0 bases from V and 12 bases from J, with 3 bases in between. Germline loops: CDR1 MGHRA, CDR2 YSYEKL.

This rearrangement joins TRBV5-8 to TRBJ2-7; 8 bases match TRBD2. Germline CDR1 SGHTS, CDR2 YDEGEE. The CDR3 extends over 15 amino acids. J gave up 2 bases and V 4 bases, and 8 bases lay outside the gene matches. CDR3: CASSLSGSSTYEQYF. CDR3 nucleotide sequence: TGTGCCAGCAGCCTCAGCGGGAGCAGCACCTACGAGCAGTACTTC.

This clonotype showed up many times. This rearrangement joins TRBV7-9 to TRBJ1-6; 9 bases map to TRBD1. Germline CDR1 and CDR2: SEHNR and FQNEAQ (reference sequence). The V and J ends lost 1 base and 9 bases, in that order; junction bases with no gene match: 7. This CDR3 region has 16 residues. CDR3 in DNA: TGTGCCAGCAGCTTAGTGGGGGACAGGGTCGGTTCACCCCTCCACTTT. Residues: CASSLVGDRVGSPLHF.

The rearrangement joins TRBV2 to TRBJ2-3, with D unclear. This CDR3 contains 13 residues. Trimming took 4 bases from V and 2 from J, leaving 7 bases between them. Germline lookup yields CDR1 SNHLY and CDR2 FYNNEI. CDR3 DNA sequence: TGTGCCAGCAGTGTCCCACCCACAGATACGCAGTATTTT. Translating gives CASSVPPTDTQYF.

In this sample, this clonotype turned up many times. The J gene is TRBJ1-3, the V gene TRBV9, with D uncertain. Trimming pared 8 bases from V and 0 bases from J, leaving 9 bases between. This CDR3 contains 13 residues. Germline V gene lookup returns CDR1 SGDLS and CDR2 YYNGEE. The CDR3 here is CASADTSGNTIYF. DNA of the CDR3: TGTGCCAGTGCCGACACCTCTGGAAACACCATATATTTT.

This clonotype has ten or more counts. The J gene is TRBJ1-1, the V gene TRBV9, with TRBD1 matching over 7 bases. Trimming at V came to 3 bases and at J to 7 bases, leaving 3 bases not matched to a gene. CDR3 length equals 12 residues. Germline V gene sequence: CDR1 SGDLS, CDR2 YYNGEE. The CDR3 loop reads CASSDRDSEAFF. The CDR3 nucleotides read TGTGCCAGCAGCGACCGGGACAGTGAAGCTTTCTTT.

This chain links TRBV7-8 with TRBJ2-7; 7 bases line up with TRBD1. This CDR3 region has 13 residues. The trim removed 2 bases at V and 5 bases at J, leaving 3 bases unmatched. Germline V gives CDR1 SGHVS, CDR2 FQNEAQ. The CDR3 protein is CASSLNRGNEQYF. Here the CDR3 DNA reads TGTGCCAGCAGCTTAAACAGGGGCAACGAGCAGTACTTC.

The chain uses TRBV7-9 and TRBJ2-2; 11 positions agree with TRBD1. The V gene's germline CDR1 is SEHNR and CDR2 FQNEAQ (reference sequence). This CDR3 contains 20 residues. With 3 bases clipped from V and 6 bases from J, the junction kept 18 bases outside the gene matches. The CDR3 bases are TGTGCCAGCAGCTTCCGGGACAGGGGGGACTACGAGATTAGGTCCGGGGAGCTGTTTTTT. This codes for CASSFRDRGDYEIRSGELFF.

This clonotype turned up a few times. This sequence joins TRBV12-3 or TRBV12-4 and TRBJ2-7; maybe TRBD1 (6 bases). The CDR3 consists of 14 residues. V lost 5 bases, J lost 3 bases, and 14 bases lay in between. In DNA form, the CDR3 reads TGTGCCAGCAGTGGGGACACCAACTACTACGAGCAGTACTTC. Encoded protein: CASSGDTNYYEQYF.

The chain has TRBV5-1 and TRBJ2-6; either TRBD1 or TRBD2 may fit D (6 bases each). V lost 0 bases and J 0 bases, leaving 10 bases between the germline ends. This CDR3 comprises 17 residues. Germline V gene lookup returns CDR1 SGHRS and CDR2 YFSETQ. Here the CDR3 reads CASSLARGLSGANVLTF. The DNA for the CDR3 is TGCGCCAGCAGCTTGGCTCGGGGGCTCTCTGGGGCCAACGTCCTGACTTTC.

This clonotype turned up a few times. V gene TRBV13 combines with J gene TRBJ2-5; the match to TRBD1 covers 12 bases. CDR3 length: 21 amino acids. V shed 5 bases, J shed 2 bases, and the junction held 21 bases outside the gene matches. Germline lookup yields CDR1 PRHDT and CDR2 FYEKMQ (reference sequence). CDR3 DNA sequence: TGTGCCAGCAGCCCACGATTGCCCGGGACAGGGGGCGGGGATCGTCAAGAGACCCAGTACTTC. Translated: CASSPRLPGTGGGDRQETQYF.